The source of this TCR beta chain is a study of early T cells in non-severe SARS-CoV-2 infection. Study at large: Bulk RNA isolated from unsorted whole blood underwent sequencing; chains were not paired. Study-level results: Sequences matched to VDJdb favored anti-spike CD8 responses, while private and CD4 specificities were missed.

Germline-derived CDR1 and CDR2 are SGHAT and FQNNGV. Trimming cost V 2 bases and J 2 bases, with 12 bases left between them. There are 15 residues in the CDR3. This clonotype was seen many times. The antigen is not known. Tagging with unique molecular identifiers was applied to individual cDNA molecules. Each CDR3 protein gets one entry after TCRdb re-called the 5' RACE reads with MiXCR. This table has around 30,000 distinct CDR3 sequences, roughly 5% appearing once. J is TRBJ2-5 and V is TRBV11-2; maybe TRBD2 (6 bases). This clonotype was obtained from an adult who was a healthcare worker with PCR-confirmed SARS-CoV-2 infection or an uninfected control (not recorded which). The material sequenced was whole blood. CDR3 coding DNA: TGTGCCAGCAGCTTATCGGGGACTGAACAAGAGACCCAGTACTTC. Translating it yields CASSLSGTEQETQYF.